What follows is one T cell receptor beta chain and its context. Its cognate antigen is unknown. There was relapse after autologous stem cell transplantation in every patient, and there was variation in brentuximab vedotin exposure. Sequencing used immunoSEQ multiplex PCR; TCRdb keeps in-frame clones, though not all of them. The sample lists some 17,000 clones; around 80% were seen once. This CDR3 has 17 amino acids. The V end was cut by 0 bases, the J end by 0 bases, with 9 bases between. Looked up from germline, CDR1 is SGHVS and CDR2 is FQNEAQ. The data derive from a study of PD-1 blockade in classical Hodgkin lymphoma. Study conclusions and caveats: Unlike CD8+ TCR diversity, which did not rise significantly by C4D1, CD4+ TCR diversity did. Exclusion was applied to patients who started nivolumab under 1 year after ASCT.

The receptor's source is a human donor with classical Hodgkin lymphoma. Sequences were derived from peripheral blood mononuclear cells (PBMCs), sampled before the second cycle of nivolumab. The V gene is TRBV7-8, the J gene TRBJ1-6; D not resolved. The CDR3 region has the DNA TGTGCCAGCAGCTTAGCGGCAGTGAGCTCCTATAATTCACCCCTCCACTTT. It encodes CASSLAAVSSYNSPLHF.